The 20 T cell receptor beta chains below come from one sample, sequenced in a study of CD8 T cells in Susac syndrome. Random-hexamer reverse transcription was applied to about 0.45 to 1 ug RNA. TCRdb processed the immunoSEQ multiplex PCR reads anew with MiXCR; each CDR3 protein has one entry. The sample contains 95,000 to 150,000 distinct CDR3 sequences, roughly 94% of which appear only once. Sequencing was carried out using CD8+ T cells from PBMCs. Receptors originate from a human donor with Susac syndrome.

This clonotype appeared a single time. J is TRBJ2-1 and V is TRBV9, with D possibly TRBD1 on 7 matching bases. CDR1 and CDR2 (germline): SGDLS, YYNGEE. This CDR3 is built from 16 residues. Trimming cost V 3 bases and J 9 bases, with 22 bases left between them. The CDR3: CASSAPRGRGEREQFF. The DNA of the CDR3 is TGTGCCAGCAGCGCCCCCCGAGGCAGGGGGGAACGTGAGCAGTTCTTC.

The V gene is TRBV24-1, the J gene TRBJ2-5, with D uncertain. The CDR3 extends over 14 amino acids. Trimming pared 3 bases from V and 5 bases from J, leaving 12 bases between. CDR1 and CDR2 (germline): KGHDR, SFDVKD. CDR3 coding DNA: TGTGCCACCAGTGATAGTGGGCCGCTGGAGACCCAGTACTTC. It translates to CATSDSGPLETQYF.

The gene calls are TRBV29-1 and TRBJ1-2; 11 nucleotides match TRBD1. The CDR3 runs to 14 residues. The J segment lost 8 bases and the V segment lost 0 bases, leaving 5 bases of the junction unmatched. The germline V gene has CDR1 SQVTM and CDR2 ANQGSEA. CDR3 coding DNA: TGCAGCGTTGAAGATCGGACAGGGGGCGAAGGCTACACCTTC. Translated, it gives CSVEDRTGGEGYTF.

This rearrangement joins TRBV5-1 to TRBJ1-2, with D possibly matching TRBD1 (5 bases). Trimming shortened V by 6 bases and J by 4 bases, and 16 bases separated the two germline ends. Germline lookup yields CDR1 SGHRS and CDR2 YFSETQ. This CDR3 region has 14 residues. The CDR3 region is CASMDQGSSYGYTF. The CDR3 region has the DNA TGCGCCAGCATGGACCAGGGCAGTTCCTATGGCTACACCTTC.

This CDR3 is CASSPTSGGADEQFF. The DNA for the CDR3 is TGTGCCAGCAGTCCCACTAGCGGGGGGGCCGATGAGCAGTTCTTC. The V and J genes are TRBV6-4 and TRBJ2-1; 13 positions agree with TRBD2. The length of the CDR3 is 15 residues. V lost 5 bases, J lost 8 bases, and 6 bases stayed unmatched. From germline, CDR1 is MRHNA and CDR2 SNTAGT.

As DNA, the CDR3 is TGTGCCAGCAGGTCAGGACAGGGGTTATACAATGAGCAGTTCTTC. Translating gives CASRSGQGLYNEQFF. The V gene is TRBV7-2, the J gene TRBJ2-1; 9 bases fit TRBD1. V was clipped by 6 bases and J by 4 bases; unmatched bases: 7. The CDR3 has 15 amino acids. Germline-derived CDR1 and CDR2 are SGHTA and FQGNSA.

The rearrangement links TRBV20-1 to TRBJ1-1, with 10 bases lining up with TRBD1. With 1 base clipped from V and 5 bases from J, the junction kept 4 bases outside the gene matches. This CDR3 is 14 amino acids long. Germline-derived CDR1 and CDR2 are DFQATT and SNEGSKA (reference sequence). Written as DNA, the CDR3 is TGCAGTGCTAGAGTGCCGGGACAGGGGACTGAAGCTTTCTTT. Translating gives CSARVPGQGTEAFF.

This clonotype was seen once. The rearrangement joins TRBV5-1 to TRBJ1-5; 7 nucleotides match TRBD1. CDR1 SGHRS and CDR2 YFSETQ come from the germline V gene. The CDR3 covers 15 residues. The V segment lost 1 base and the J segment 2 bases; nucleotides outside the gene matches: 3. Here the CDR3 DNA reads TGCGCCAGCAGCTTGTCAGACAGGGGCAATCAGCCCCAGCATTTT. It specifies CASSLSDRGNQPQHF. Based on the CDR3 plus reference TRBV5-1 and TRBJ1-5, the full variable domain is KAGVTQTPRYLIKTRGQQVTLSCSPISGHRSVSWYQQTPGQGLQFLFEYFSETQRNKGNFPGRFSGRQFSNSRSEMNVSTLELGDSALYLCASSLSDRGNQPQHFGDGTRLSIL.

The V gene is TRBV7-9, the J gene TRBJ2-3, with 8 bases identical to TRBD1. Losses at the gene ends were 1 base for V and 5 bases for J; bases not matched to a gene: 2. Germline loops: CDR1 SEHNR, CDR2 FQNEAQ (reference sequence). The CDR3 sequence is 14 residues long. The CDR3 spells CASSLGRGQDTQYF. Here the CDR3 DNA reads TGTGCCAGCAGCTTAGGCAGGGGGCAAGATACGCAGTATTTT.

This clonotype was counted a single time. This chain connects TRBV9 to TRBJ2-1; no clear D gene. V was pared by 2 bases and J by 10 bases, with 13 bases between. In germline, CDR1 is SGDLS, CDR2 YYNGEE. CDR3 length: 13 residues. The CDR3, as DNA: TGTGCCAGCAGCGTCTCCTTTGATTACGAGCAGTTCTTC. It encodes CASSVSFDYEQFF. The whole variable domain, filled in from reference TRBV9 and TRBJ2-1, reads DSGVTQTPKHLITATGQRVTLRCSPRSGDLSVYWYQQSLDQGLQFLIQYYNGEERAKGNILERFSAQQFPDLHSELNLSSLELGDSALYFCASSVSFDYEQFFGPGTRLTVL.

V is TRBV29-1 and J is TRBJ1-1, with D uncertain. Trimming shortened V by 7 bases and J by 10 bases, and 10 bases separated the two germline ends. The germline CDR1 and CDR2 sequences are SQVTM and ANQGSEA. The CDR3 contains 9 residues. CDR3 region: CSDRAGAFF. The CDR3 nucleotides are TGCAGCGATCGGGCCGGAGCTTTCTTT.

The chain links TRBV9 to TRBJ2-7, with 8 bases matching TRBD1. The germline V gene encodes CDR1 SGDLS and CDR2 YYNGEE. V trimming: 4 bases; J trimming: 2 bases; junction bases outside the gene matches: 8. CDR3 size: 15 residues. The CDR3 coding sequence is TGTGCCAGCAGCCCGTCGGGACAGGCCGCCTACGAGCAGTACTTC. Protein product: CASSPSGQAAYEQYF.

The CDR3 here is CSPRLGGETQYF. The DNA for the CDR3 is TGCAGCCCCAGGCTCGGGGGAGAGACCCAGTACTTC. The genes are TRBV29-1 and TRBJ2-5; the D gene is possibly TRBD2 (6 bases). Trimming removed 8 bases at V and 4 bases at J, with 14 bases between. Germline assignment: CDR1 SQVTM and CDR2 ANQGSEA. The CDR3 spans 12 residues.

This chain connects TRBV12-3 or TRBV12-4 to TRBJ1-1; 8 nucleotides match TRBD1. The length of the CDR3 is 14 residues. Losses at the gene ends were 5 bases for V and 4 bases for J; bases not matched to a gene: 6. The CDR3 is CASSPDRAGTEAFF. The CDR3 DNA reads TGTGCCAGCAGTCCGGACAGGGCGGGCACTGAAGCTTTCTTT.

V is TRBV19 and J is TRBJ1-2, with 9 bases fitting TRBD1. Trimming cost V 3 bases and J 4 bases; bases outside gene matches: 9. CDR3 size: 16 residues. The germline gives CDR1 LNHDA, CDR2 SQIVND (reference sequence). The CDR3 loop reads CASSMWRDRDAYGYTF. CDR3 coding DNA: TGTGCCAGTAGTATGTGGCGGGACAGGGATGCCTATGGCTACACCTTC.

The chain links TRBV7-9 to TRBJ2-3, with 8 nucleotides matching TRBD1. The CDR3 totals 16 residues. The trim removed 5 bases at V and 4 bases at J, leaving 11 bases unmatched. Germline V gives CDR1 SEHNR, CDR2 FQNEAQ (reference sequence). CDR3 loop: CASSPPDRGLADTQYF. CDR3 coding DNA: TGTGCCAGCAGCCCCCCCGACAGGGGACTCGCAGATACGCAGTATTTT.

This chain uses TRBV11-2 with TRBJ1-4; D is undetermined. V was shortened by 1 base and J by 8 bases, with 14 bases between the two germline ends. The germline V gene has CDR1 SGHAT and CDR2 FQNNGV. The CDR3 sequence is 15 residues long. The CDR3 bases are TGTGCCAGCAGCTTAGTGGGAAGTTCAGCGGAAAAACTGTTTTTT. It specifies CASSLVGSSAEKLFF.

In DNA, the CDR3 is TGTGCCACCAGCGGCGACCTGGGCCGCACTGAAGCTTTCTTT. As protein: CATSGDLGRTEAFF. This chain links TRBV15 with TRBJ1-1; the D is unclear. The V gene's germline CDR1 is LNHNV and CDR2 YYDKDF (reference sequence). The germline V and J ends were trimmed by 5 bases and 4 bases, with 14 bases remaining between them. CDR3 size: 14 residues.

This chain uses TRBV7-9 with TRBJ2-5; D remains unclear. Germline V lookup: CDR1 SEHNR, CDR2 FQNEAQ (reference sequence). The CDR3 sequence is 13 residues long. Deletions cut 5 bases from V and 5 bases from J, with 12 bases between. CDR3: CASSPPAGETQYF. The CDR3 region has the DNA TGTGCCAGCAGCCCGCCCGCTGGGGAGACCCAGTACTTC.

This chain links TRBV7-6 with TRBJ2-7, with D possibly TRBD2 on 6 matching bases. The germline V and J ends were trimmed by 1 base and 6 bases, with 25 bases remaining between them. The CDR3 covers 18 residues. From germline, CDR1 is SGHVS and CDR2 FNYEAQ. CDR3 loop: CASSLEVCGDSLACEQYF. DNA of the CDR3: TGTGCCAGCAGCTTAGAGGTGTGCGGGGATTCTTTGGCCTGCGAGCAGTACTTC.